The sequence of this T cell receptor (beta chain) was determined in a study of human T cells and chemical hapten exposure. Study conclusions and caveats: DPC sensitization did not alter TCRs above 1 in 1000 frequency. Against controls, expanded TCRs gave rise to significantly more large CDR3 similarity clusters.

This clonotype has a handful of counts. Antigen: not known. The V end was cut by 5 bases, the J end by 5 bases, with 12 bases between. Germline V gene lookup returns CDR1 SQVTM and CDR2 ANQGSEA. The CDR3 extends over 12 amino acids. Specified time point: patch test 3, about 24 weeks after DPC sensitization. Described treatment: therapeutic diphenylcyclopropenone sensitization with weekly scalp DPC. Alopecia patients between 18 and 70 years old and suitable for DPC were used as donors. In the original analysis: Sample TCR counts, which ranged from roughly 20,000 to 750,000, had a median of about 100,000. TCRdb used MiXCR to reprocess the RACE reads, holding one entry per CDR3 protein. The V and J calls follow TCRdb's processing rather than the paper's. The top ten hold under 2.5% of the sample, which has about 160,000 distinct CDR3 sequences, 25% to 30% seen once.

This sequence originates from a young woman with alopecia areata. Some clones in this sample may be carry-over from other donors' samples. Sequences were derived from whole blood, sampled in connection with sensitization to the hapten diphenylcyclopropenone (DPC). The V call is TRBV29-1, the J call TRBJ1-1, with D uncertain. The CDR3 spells CSVTVIRTEAFF. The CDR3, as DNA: TGCAGCGTTACGGTGATCCGAACTGAAGCTTTCTTT.